This TCR beta chain came from a study of blood T cell repertoires in COVID-19. Study context: Acute and convalescent COVID-19 samples came from the United States, Italy and Spain. T cells, B-cell-depleted T cells, or PBMCs supplied cDNA or gDNA.

Per the original methods: Amplification with reference gene primers provided the estimates of nucleated cell counts. TCRdb's copy holds only in-frame clones and misses some; the assay was immunoSEQ multiplex PCR. V, J and clone size are taken as reported in that table, and D and trimming were inferred from the DNA itself. The table has over 30,000 clones, approximately 88% seen once. The CDR3 sequence is 19 residues long. V gene TRBV21-1 combines with J gene TRBJ1-5; the table's D gene call, TRBD1, was not cross checked with the DNA. TRBV21-1 is tagged as a pseudogene. The sample was peripheral blood. This sequence was found in a human donor in a cohort sampled during active COVID-19. The CDR3 spells CASSKPGQGCFERNQPQHF. CDR3 bases: TGTGCCAGCAGCAAACCGGGACAGGGTTGTTTCGAGCGCAATCAGCCCCAGCATTTT.